This record covers a single TCR beta chain. Germline V gene data show CDR1 as SEHNR and CDR2 as FQNEAQ (reference sequence). V shed 5 bases and J shed 1 base, with 17 bases lying between them. The CDR3 extends over 16 amino acids. The PCR made use of 60 Vbeta and 13 Jbeta primers. Generated by immunoSEQ multiplex PCR, the TCRdb table keeps only in-frame clones and is missing some. The sample yields around 60,000 clones, roughly 80% seen once. The data stem from a study of cytomegalovirus exposure and HLA in healthy donors. Study context: The Caucasian-associated ancestry cluster held 65% to 85% of around 380 genotyped donors.

V is TRBV7-9 and J is TRBJ1-2, with D uncertain. Sequencing was carried out using PBMCs. The TCR comes from a woman aged 40 to 50 in good health and CMV-seropositive. The CDR3 bases are TGTGCCAGCAGCCACCTAGGTGGCGGCAGTAACTATGGCTACACCTTC. Translation gives CASSHLGGGSNYGYTF.